The sequence of this TCR beta chain was determined in a study of T-cell memory formation after mild COVID-19. This clonotype was found a few times. In TCRdb, the 5' RACE reads were re-called with MiXCR into one record per CDR3 protein. Among 450,000 to 700,000 distinct CDR3 sequences listed, roughly 17% were seen once. There are 15 residues in the CDR3. Trimming took 5 bases from V and 1 from J; bases not matched to a gene: 7. The sample taken for sequencing was PBMCs or a T cell subset sorted from them (not recorded which). V gene TRBV12-3 or TRBV12-4 combines with J gene TRBJ2-5; TRBD1 matches at 7 bases. The TCR was taken from an adult woman who had mild COVID-19 (a few samples of this study predate the infection). Cell type and time point are not known. CDR3: CASSLLGDSQETQYF. Written as DNA, the CDR3 is TGTGCCAGCAGTCTACTCGGGGACAGCCAAGAGACCCAGTACTTC.